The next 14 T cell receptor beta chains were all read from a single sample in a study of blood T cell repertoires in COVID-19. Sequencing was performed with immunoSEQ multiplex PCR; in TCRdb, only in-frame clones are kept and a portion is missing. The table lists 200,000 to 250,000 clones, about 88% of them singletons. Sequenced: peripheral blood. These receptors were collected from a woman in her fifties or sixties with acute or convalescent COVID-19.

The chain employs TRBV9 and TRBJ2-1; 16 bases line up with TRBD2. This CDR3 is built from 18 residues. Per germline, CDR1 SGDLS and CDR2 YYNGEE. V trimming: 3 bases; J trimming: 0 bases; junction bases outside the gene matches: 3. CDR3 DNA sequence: TGTGCCAGCAGCGCCGGGACTAGCGGGAGGGTCTCCTACAATGAGCAGTTCTTC. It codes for CASSAGTSGRVSYNEQFF.

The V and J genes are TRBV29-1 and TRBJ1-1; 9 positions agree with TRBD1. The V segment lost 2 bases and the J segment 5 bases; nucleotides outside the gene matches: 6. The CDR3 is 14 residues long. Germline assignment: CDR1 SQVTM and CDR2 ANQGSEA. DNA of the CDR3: TGCAGCGTTGAAAGCCCGGGACAGGGTACTGAAGCTTTCTTT. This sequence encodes CSVESPGQGTEAFF. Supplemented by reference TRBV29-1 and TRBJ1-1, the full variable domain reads SAVISQKPSRDICQRGTSLTIQCQVDSQVTMMFWYRQQPGQSLTLIATANQGSEATYESGFVIDKFPISRPNLTFSTLTVSNMSPEDSSIYLCSVESPGQGTEAFFGQGTRLTVV.

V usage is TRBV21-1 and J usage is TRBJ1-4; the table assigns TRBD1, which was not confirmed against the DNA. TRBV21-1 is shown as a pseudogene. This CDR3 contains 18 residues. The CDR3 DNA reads TGTGCCAGCAGCAAAAGGGCCTGGACAGGGAGTGAAATCGTAAAACTGTTTTTT. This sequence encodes CASSKRAWTGSEIVKLFF.

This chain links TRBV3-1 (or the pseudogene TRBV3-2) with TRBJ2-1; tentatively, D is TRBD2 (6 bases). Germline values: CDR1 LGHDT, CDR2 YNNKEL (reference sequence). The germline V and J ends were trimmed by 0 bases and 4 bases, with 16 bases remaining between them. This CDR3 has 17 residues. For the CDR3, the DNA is TGTGCCAGCAGCCAAGAATATTTGGCTGGGAGGTACAATGAGCAGTTCTTC. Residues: CASSQEYLAGRYNEQFF.

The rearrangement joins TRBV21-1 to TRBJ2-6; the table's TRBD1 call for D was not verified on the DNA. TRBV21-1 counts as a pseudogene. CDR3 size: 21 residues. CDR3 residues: CASSKRWWDTLRITGANVLTF. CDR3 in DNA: TGTGCCAGCAGCAAAAGGTGGTGGGACACCCTAAGGATTACTGGGGCCAACGTCCTGACTTTC.

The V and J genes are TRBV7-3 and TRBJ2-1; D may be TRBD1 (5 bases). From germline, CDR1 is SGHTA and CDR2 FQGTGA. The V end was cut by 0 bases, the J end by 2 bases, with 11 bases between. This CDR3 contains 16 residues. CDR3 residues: CASSLTAGKAYNEQFF. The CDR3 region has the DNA TGTGCCAGCAGCTTAACGGCAGGGAAAGCCTACAATGAGCAGTTCTTC.

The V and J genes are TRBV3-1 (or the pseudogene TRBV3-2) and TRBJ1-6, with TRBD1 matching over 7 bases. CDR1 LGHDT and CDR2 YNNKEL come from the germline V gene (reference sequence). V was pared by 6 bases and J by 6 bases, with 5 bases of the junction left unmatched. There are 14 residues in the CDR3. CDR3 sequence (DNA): TGTGCCAGCAGTAAGGGACAGACTAATTCACCCCTCCACTTT. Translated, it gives CASSKGQTNSPLHF.

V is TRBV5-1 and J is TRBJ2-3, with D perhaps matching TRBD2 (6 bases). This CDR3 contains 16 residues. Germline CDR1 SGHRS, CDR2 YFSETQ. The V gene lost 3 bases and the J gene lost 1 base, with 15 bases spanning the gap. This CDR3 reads CASSSPPGLRTDTQYF. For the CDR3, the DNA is TGCGCCAGCAGCTCACCGCCGGGACTCCGCACAGATACGCAGTATTTT.

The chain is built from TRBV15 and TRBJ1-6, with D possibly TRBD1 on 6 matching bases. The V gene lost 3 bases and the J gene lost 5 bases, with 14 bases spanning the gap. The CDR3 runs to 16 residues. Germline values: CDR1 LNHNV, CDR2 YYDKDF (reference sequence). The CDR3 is CATSSPGTMDNSPLHF. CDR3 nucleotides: TGTGCCACCAGCAGTCCCGGGACAATGGATAATTCACCCCTCCACTTT.

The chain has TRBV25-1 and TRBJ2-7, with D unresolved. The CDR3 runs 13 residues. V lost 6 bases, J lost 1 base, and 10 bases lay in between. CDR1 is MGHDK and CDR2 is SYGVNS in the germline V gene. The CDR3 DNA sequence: TGTGCCAGCAGAGTACAGAATTCCTACGAGCAGTACTTC. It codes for CASRVQNSYEQYF.

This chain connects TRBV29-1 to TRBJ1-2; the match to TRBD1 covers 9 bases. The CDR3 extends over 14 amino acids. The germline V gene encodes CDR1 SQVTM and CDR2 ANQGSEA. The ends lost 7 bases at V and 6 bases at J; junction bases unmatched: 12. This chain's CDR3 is CSAQGDRDRDGYTF. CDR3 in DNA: TGCAGCGCCCAAGGGGACAGGGATCGAGATGGCTACACCTTC. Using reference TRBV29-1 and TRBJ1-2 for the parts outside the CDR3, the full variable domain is SAVISQKPSRDICQRGTSLTIQCQVDSQVTMMFWYRQQPGQSLTLIATANQGSEATYESGFVIDKFPISRPNLTFSTLTVSNMSPEDSSIYLCSAQGDRDRDGYTFGSGTRLTVV.

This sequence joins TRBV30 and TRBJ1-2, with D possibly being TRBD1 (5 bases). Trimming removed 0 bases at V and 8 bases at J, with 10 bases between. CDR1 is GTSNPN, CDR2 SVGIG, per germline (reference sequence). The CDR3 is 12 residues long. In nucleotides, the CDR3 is TGTGCCTGGAGTGTACAAGGGGTCGGCTACACCTTC. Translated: CAWSVQGVGYTF.

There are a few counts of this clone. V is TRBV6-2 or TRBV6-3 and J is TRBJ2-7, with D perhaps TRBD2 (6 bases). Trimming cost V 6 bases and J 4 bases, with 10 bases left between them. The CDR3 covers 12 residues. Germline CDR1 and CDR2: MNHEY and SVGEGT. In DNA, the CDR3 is TGTGCCAGCAGCACGACTAGATACGAGCAGTACTTC. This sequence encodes CASSTTRYEQYF.

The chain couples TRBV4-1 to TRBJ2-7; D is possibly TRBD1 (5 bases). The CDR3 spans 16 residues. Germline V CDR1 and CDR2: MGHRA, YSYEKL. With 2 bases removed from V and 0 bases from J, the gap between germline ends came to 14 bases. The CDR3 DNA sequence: TGCGCCAGCAGCCAAAGGGGCGACGGAAGCTCCTACGAGCAGTACTTC. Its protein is CASSQRGDGSSYEQYF.